This T cell receptor (beta chain) came from a study of T cells in Graves' hyperthyroidism and ophthalmopathy. Germline V CDR1 and CDR2: DFQATT, SNEGSKA (reference sequence). The CDR3 loop spans 14 amino acids. V trimming: 3 bases; J trimming: 4 bases; junction bases outside the gene matches: 6. Study-level results: Ophthalmopathy was distinguished from stable hyperthyroidism by 13 V-J signatures. Expanded thyroid clonotypes (above 0.001) were mostly also found in blood.

It was RNA transcripts that yielded the amplified TCR beta CDR3 regions. RT-PCR in the first round (using the HTBI primer set) targeted the TCR CDR3. TCRdb reprocessed the multiplex PCR reads via MiXCR and lists one record per CDR3 protein. The sample records roughly 570,000 distinct CDR3 sequences, 46% being singletons. Patients aged 18 to 65 had newly diagnosed hyperthyroidism that had lasted under 2 months. Clinical symptoms, serum thyroxine, TRAb, thyroid ultrasound and orbital computed tomography informed diagnoses. As regards this clonotype: Its antigen is not identified.

Sequenced: peripheral blood or thyroid tissue (not recorded which). J is TRBJ1-5 and V is TRBV20-1; 7 nucleotides match TRBD1. The receptor was derived from a woman between 18 and 29 years old with Graves' hyperthyroidism. The DNA for the CDR3 is TGCAGTGCTAGTACCCCCAGGGGGAATCAGCCCCAGCATTTT. This sequence encodes CSASTPRGNQPQHF.